This record concerns one T cell receptor beta chain sequence. The sample originates from a study of blood T cell repertoires in COVID-19. Study in general: Some COVID-19 samples were acute and others convalescent; all came from the United States, Italy and Spain. Sample material is recorded as cDNA or gDNA derived from T cells, B-cell-depleted T cells, or PBMCs.

The table came from immunoSEQ multiplex PCR; TCRdb's copy has only in-frame clones and leaves some out. The sample consists of 200,000 to 300,000 clones, around 87% of them appearing once. V shed 6 bases and J 0 bases; nucleotides not matched to a gene: 6. The CDR3 contains 16 residues. The V gene's germline CDR1 is LNHDA and CDR2 SQIVND (reference sequence). The source is a man between 60 and 75 years old who had recovered from COVID-19. The specimen was peripheral blood. V is TRBV19 and J is TRBJ2-2, with 8 bases lining up with TRBD2. The CDR3, as DNA: TGTGCCAGTAGCAACAAGGGACTAGCGAACACCGGGGAGCTGTTTTTT. Amino acids: CASSNKGLANTGELFF.